One sample yielded the 4 T cell receptor beta chains listed below, sequenced in a study of T cells in Graves' hyperthyroidism and ophthalmopathy (dated by TCRdb to the late 2010s). Library method: multiplex PCR. TCRdb lists the instrument as Illumina HiSeq 2000. The TCR beta CDR3 regions were amplified from RNA transcripts. The first round of RT-PCR for the TCR CDR3 was performed with the HTBI primer set and the Qiagen OneStep RT-PCR kit. The raw public data were reprocessed by TCRdb itself: fastp quality trimming at Q25, MiXCR clonotype calling, in-frame beta chains only. Identical CDR3 protein sequences are pooled into one entry, listed with their most common genes and DNA. The sample table records 300,000 to 350,000 distinct CDR3 sequences; roughly a fifth of these occur just once. 50% of the sample is in the top ten clones. Material: blood. All receptors come from a woman aged 45-59 years with Graves' hyperthyroidism.

In this sample, this clonotype turned up a few times. The rearrangement joins TRBV27 to TRBJ2-4, with no clear D. CDR3 length: 17 amino acids. Trimming pared 0 bases from V and 2 bases from J, leaving 14 bases between. Germline assignment: CDR1 MNHEY and CDR2 SMNVEV (reference sequence). The CDR3 region has the DNA TGTGCCAGCAGTTTATCGCAGTATCTCGCCTCCAAAAACATTCAGTACTTC. Amino acid sequence: CASSLSQYLASKNIQYF.

This clonotype was counted many times. The genes are TRBV12-3 or TRBV12-4 and TRBJ1-1; perhaps TRBD1 as D (6 bases). The CDR3 runs to 13 residues. With 1 base removed from V and 6 bases from J, the gap between germline ends came to 9 bases. The CDR3 protein is CASSLGGLAEAFF. The CDR3 region has the DNA TGTGCCAGCAGTTTAGGGGGGCTCGCTGAAGCTTTCTTT.

The chain uses TRBV19 and TRBJ2-7; D uncertain. The CDR3 is made up of 14 amino acids. V dropped 4 bases and J dropped 0 bases, with 10 bases sitting between them. From germline, CDR1 is LNHDA and CDR2 SQIVND (reference sequence). DNA for the CDR3: TGTGCCAGTAGTAGGGCGGCACACTCCTACGAGCAGTACTTC. Its protein is CASSRAAHSYEQYF.

CDR3 sequence: CASSEDRGWDIQYF. The CDR3 nucleotides are TGTGCCAGTAGTGAGGACAGGGGCTGGGACATTCAGTACTTC. V is TRBV19 and J is TRBJ2-4, with 9 bases matching TRBD1. The CDR3 runs to 14 residues. V was clipped by 5 bases and J by 8 bases; unmatched bases: 7. Germline CDR1 and CDR2: LNHDA and SQIVND (reference sequence).